This is a list of T cell receptor beta chains from one sample in a study of shared clonotypes between healthy human individuals. TCRdb keeps only in-frame clones here, not all; method: immunoSEQ multiplex PCR. Among about 2,100,000 clones listed, 93% were seen once. Source material: naive CD8+ T cells from PBMCs. These receptors all stem from a man between 18 and 35 years old in good health. Some clones in this sample may be carry-over from other donors' samples. Each CDR3 is given with its conserved first and last residue. A D gene is named only where the DNA matches it firmly. Clone size appears in some rows only: once, few, many, or a class for an expanded clone.

V gene	clone size	J gene	D gene	CDR3 DNA	CDR3 protein
TRBV7-9	-	TRBJ1-1	-	TGTGCCAGCAGCTTAGGTGGGTTAGAGGGTTTCGACACTGAAGCTTTCTTT	CASSLGGLEGFDTEAFF
TRBV7-9	-	TRBJ1-2	-	TGTGCCAGCAGCTTAGGACGGGTGACCGCTAACTATGGCTACACCTTC	CASSLGRVTANYGYTF
TRBV7-2	-	TRBJ2-1	TRBD2	TGTGCCAGCAGCCCGACTAGCGGGAGAAGCAATGAGCAGTTCTTC	CASSPTSGRSNEQFF
TRBV5-6	-	TRBJ2-7	TRBD1	TGTGCCAGCAGCTGGGGGACAGGGTTGGAGCAGTACTTC	CASSWGTGLEQYF
TRBV27	-	TRBJ2-2	-	TGTGCCAGCAGTTTTATTGGATCATTCGGGGAGCTGTTTTTT	CASSFIGSFGELFF
TRBV9	-	TRBJ2-7	-	TGTGCCAGCAGCACCACGGGGCACGAGCAGTACTTC	CASSTTGHEQYF
TRBV2	-	TRBJ2-2	-	TGTGCCAGCAGTGAGCGGCAGATCACCGGGGAGCTGTTTTTT	CASSERQITGELFF
TRBV6-5	-	TRBJ2-7	TRBD2	TGTGCCAGCAGGCCGGGCGGGAGAGCTTACGAGCAGTACTTC	CASRPGGRAYEQYF
TRBV13	few	TRBJ2-1	-	TGTGCCAGCAGCTTGTGGGGCGGAGAGAACAATGAGCAGTTCTTC	CASSLWGGENNEQFF
TRBV14	-	TRBJ2-1	-	TGTGCCAGCAGCCAAGATATCGACAATGAGCAGTTCTTC	CASSQDIDNEQFF
TRBV6-1	-	TRBJ2-3	TRBD1	TGTGCCAGCAGGCGGACAGGGCGGATAGGAGATACGCAGTATTTT	CASRRTGRIGDTQYF
TRBV27	-	TRBJ2-2	-	TGTGCCAGCAGCCCCCTACCCACCGGGGAGCTGTTTTTT	CASSPLPTGELFF
TRBV5-5	-	TRBJ2-7	-	TGTGCCAGCAGCTGGGTGGTCGGTGGGGAGGAGCAGTACTTC	CASSWVVGGEEQYF
TRBV11-2	-	TRBJ2-7	-	TGTGCCAGCAGCTTCGGAACCTACGAGCAGTACTTC	CASSFGTYEQYF
TRBV7-8	-	TRBJ2-1	TRBD2	TGTGCCAGCAGCGCAAGAGCGGGAGTGGTCTACAATGAGCAGTTCTTC	CASSARAGVVYNEQFF
TRBV30	-	TRBJ1-5	-	TGTGCCTGGAGTGTATATCCGGGAAATCAGCCCCAGCATTTT	CAWSVYPGNQPQHF
TRBV15	-	TRBJ2-7	TRBD2	TGTGCCACCAGCGCCCGACTGACTAGCGGGAGCGACGAGCAGTACTTC	CATSARLTSGSDEQYF
TRBV5-1	-	TRBJ1-1	-	TGCGCCAGCAGCCCAGGGAGGGGCATGAACACTGAAGCTTTCTTT	CASSPGRGMNTEAFF
TRBV5-8	-	TRBJ1-1	-	TGTGCCAGCAGCTTGGGTAGGGTCTCAAGGAACACTGAAGCTTTCTTT	CASSLGRVSRNTEAFF
TRBV6-4	-	TRBJ2-3	TRBD2	TGTGCCAGCAGTGACCCCGGACTAGCGGGAGGGGGGGATACGCAGTATTTT	CASSDPGLAGGGDTQYF
TRBV28	-	TRBJ2-2	-	TGTGCCAGCAGTACCGGGACAAACACCGGGGAGCTGTTTTTT	CASSTGTNTGELFF
TRBV7-7	-	TRBJ2-7	TRBD1	TGTGCCAGCAGCCCCGGGACAGGGGGTTCCTACGAGCAGTACTTC	CASSPGTGGSYEQYF
TRBV6-5	-	TRBJ2-3	-	TGTGCCAGCAGTTACGAGGGAAGTTTCACAGATACGCAGTATTTT	CASSYEGSFTDTQYF
TRBV7-9	-	TRBJ1-1	-	TGTGCCAGCAGCTTAGGACAGTCTGAAGCTTTCTTT	CASSLGQSEAFF
TRBV4-1	-	TRBJ1-5	TRBD1	TGCGCCAGCAGACCCGGGACAGGGAACGGCCAGCCCCAGCATTTT	CASRPGTGNGQPQHF
TRBV7-6	-	TRBJ2-2	TRBD1	TGTGCCAGCAGCCGATTAGTCCACACCCCGGACAGGGTTCCCGGGGAGCTGTTTTTT	CASSRLVHTPDRVPGELFF
TRBV7-3	-	TRBJ2-7	-	TGTGCCAGCAGCTCATCACGAGAGGACGAGCAGTACTTC	CASSSSREDEQYF
TRBV27	-	TRBJ2-1	TRBD2	TGTGCCAGCAGTTCACGGGAGGGATCCTACAATGAGCAGTTCTTC	CASSSREGSYNEQFF
TRBV7-3	-	TRBJ1-2	-	TGTGCCAGCAGCTTAGTCCCCACCGTAAGTGCTCTTCATGGCTACACCTTC	CASSLVPTVSALHGYTF